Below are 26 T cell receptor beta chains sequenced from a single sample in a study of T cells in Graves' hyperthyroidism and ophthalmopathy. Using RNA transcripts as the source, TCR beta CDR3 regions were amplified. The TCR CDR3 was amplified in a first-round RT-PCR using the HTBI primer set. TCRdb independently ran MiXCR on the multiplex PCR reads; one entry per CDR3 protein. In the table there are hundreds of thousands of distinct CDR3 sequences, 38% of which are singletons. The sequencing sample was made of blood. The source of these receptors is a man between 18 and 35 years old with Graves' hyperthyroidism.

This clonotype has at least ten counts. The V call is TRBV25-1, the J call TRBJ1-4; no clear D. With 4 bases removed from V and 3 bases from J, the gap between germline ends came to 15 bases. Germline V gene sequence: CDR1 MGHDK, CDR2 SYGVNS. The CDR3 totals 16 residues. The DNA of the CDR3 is TGTGCCAGCAGTGGGCTTGGGCCAAGGGCTAATGAAAAACTGTTTTTT. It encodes CASSGLGPRANEKLFF. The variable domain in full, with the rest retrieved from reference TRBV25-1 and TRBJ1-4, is EADIYQTPRYLVIGTGKKITLECSQTMGHDKMYWYQQDPGMELHLIHYSYGVNSTEKGDLSSESTVSRIRTEHFPLTLESARPSHTSQYLCASSGLGPRANEKLFFGSGTQLSVL.

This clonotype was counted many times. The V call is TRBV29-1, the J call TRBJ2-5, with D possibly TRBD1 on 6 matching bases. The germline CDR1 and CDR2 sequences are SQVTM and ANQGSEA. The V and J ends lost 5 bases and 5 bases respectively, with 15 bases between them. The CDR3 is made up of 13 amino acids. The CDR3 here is CSVRTGFGETQYF. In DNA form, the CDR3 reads TGCAGCGTTCGTACAGGGTTTGGCGAGACCCAGTACTTC.

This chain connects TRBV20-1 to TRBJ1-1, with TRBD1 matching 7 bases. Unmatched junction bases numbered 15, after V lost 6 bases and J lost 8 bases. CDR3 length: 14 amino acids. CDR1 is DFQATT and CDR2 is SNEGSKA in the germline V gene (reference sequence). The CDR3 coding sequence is TGCAGTGCCAATTACTCCCCCCAACAGGGGGAAGCTTTCTTT. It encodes CSANYSPQQGEAFF.

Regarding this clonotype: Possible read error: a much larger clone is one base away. This CDR3 reads CASKGGVAGELFF. CDR3 DNA sequence: TGTGCCAGCAAAGGCGGGGTCGCCGGGGAGCTGTTTTTT. The chain uses TRBV2 and TRBJ2-2; perhaps TRBD2 as D (6 bases). Per the germline V gene, CDR1 is SNHLY and CDR2 is FYNNEI. V was shortened by 7 bases and J by 6 bases, with 12 bases between the two germline ends. The CDR3 is 13 residues long.

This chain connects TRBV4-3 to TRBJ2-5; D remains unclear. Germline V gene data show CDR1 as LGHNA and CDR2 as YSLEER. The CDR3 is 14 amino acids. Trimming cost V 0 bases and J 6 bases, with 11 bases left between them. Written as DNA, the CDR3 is TGCGCCAGCAGCCAAGATCATAGCCGTCAGACCCAGTACTTC. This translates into CASSQDHSRQTQYF.

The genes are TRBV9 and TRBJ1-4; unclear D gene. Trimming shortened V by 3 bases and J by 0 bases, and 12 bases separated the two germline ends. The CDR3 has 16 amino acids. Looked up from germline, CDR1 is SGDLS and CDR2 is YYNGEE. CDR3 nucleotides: TGTGCCAGCAGCGGAGATACAGACGCAACTAATGAAAAACTGTTTTTT. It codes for CASSGDTDATNEKLFF.

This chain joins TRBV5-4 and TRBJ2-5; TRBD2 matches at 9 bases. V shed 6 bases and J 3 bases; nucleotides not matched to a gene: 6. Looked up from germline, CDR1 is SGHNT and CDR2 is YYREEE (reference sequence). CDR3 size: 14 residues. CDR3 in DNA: TGTGCCAGCAACGCGGGGGGGGGGAAAGAGACCCAGTACTTC. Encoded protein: CASNAGGGKETQYF.

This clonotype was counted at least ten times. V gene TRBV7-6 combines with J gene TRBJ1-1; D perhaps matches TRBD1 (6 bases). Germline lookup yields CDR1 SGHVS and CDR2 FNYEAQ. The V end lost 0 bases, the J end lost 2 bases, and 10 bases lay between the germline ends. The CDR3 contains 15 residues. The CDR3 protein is CASSLAKGDNTEAFF. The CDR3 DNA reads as TGTGCCAGCAGCTTAGCAAAGGGGGATAACACTGAAGCTTTCTTT.

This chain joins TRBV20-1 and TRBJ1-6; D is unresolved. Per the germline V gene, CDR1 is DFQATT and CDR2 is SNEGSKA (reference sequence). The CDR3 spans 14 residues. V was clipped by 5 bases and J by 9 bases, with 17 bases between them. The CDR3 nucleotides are TGCAGTGCTCCGAGGACTATGGGGTCTTCACCCCTCCACTTT. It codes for CSAPRTMGSSPLHF.

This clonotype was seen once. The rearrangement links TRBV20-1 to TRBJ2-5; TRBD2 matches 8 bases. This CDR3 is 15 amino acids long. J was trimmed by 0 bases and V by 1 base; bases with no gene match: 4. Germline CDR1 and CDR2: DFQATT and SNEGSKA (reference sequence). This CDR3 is CSARGGAGDQETQYF. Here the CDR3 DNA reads TGCAGTGCTAGAGGAGGAGCGGGGGACCAAGAGACCCAGTACTTC.

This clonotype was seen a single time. CDR3 region: CATGTEKEGEAFF. The CDR3 DNA follows: TGTGCCACCGGTACGGAAAAAGAGGGTGAAGCTTTCTTT. The V call is TRBV24-1, the J call TRBJ1-1; no firm D call. The V end was cut by 9 bases, the J end by 7 bases, with 17 bases between. The germline V gene has CDR1 KGHDR and CDR2 SFDVKD. The CDR3 is 13 amino acids.

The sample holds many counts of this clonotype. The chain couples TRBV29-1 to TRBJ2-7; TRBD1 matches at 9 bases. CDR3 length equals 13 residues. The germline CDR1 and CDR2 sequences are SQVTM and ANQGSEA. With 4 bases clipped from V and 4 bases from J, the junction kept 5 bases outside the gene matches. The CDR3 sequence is CSVAGTGLYEQYF. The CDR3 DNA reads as TGCAGCGTTGCCGGGACAGGGTTATACGAGCAGTACTTC.

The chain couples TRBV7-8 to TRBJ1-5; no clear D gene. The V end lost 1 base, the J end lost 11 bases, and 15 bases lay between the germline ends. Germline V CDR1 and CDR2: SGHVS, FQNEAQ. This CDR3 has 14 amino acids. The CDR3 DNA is TGTGCCAGCAGCTTAGTTCGGGTCTCGGAGTCCCAGCATTTT. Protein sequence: CASSLVRVSESQHF.

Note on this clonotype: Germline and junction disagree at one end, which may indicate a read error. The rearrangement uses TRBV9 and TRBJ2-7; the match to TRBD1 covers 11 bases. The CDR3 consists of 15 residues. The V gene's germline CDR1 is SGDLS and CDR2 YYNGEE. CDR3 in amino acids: CASSPLRDRGDEQYF. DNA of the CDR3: TGCGCCAGCAGCCCCCTCCGGGACAGGGGGGACGAGCAGTACTTC.

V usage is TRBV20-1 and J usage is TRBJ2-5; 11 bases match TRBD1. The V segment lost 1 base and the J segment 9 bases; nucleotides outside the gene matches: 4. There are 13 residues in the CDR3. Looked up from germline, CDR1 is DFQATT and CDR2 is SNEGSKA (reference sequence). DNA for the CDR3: TGCAGTGCTAGAGGGACAGGGGGCCAGCCCCAGTACTTC. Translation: CSARGTGGQPQYF.

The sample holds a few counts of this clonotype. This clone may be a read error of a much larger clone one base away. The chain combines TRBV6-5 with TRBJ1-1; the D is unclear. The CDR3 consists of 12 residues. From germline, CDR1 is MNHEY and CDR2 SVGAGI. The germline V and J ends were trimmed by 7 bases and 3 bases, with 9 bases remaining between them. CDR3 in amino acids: CASTRRDTEAFF. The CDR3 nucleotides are TGTGCCAGCACCCGGAGGGACACTGAAGCTTTCTTT.

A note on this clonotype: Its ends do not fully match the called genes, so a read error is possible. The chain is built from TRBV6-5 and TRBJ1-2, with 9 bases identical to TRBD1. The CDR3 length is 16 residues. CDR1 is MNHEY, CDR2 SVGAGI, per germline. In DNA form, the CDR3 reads TGTGCCATCAGTTACCGTCCAGGGACAGGGAAAGACGGCTACACCTTC. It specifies CAISYRPGTGKDGYTF.

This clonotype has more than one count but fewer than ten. The chain's CDR3 is CASSLAGGWAETQYF. The CDR3 DNA reads TGTGCCAGCAGTTTAGCGGGAGGTTGGGCGGAGACCCAGTACTTC. The chain is built from TRBV6-2 or TRBV6-3 and TRBJ2-5; 10 bases align to TRBD2. The CDR3 is 15 amino acids. Germline lookup yields CDR1 MNHEY and CDR2 SVGEGT. V shed 4 bases and J 5 bases; nucleotides not matched to a gene: 7.

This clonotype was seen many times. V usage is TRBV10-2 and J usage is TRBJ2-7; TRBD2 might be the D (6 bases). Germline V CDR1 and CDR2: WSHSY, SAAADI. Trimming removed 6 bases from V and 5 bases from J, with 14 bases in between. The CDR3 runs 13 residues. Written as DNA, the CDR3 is TGCGCCAGCAGATTCTGGAGGGAGGACGAGCAGTACTTC. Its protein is CASRFWREDEQYF.

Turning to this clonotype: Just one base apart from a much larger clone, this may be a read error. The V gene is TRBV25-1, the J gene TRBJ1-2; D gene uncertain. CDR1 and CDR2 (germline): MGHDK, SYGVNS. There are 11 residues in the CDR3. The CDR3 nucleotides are TGTGCCAGCAGCCCTGGGTTTCTGAAGGCCTTC. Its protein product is CASSPGFLKAF.

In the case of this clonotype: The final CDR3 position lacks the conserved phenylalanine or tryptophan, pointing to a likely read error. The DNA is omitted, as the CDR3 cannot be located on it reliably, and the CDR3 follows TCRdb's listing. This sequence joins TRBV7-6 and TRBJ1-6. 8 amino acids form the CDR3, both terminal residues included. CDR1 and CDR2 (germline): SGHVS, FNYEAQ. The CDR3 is CASSLARG.

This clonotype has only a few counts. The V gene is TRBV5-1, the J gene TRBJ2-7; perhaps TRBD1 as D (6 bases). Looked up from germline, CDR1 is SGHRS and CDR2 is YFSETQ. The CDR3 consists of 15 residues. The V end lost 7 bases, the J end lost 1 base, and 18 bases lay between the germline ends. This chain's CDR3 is CASAMRARGSYEQYF. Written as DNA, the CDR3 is TGCGCCAGCGCCATGAGGGCAAGGGGGTCCTACGAGCAGTACTTC.

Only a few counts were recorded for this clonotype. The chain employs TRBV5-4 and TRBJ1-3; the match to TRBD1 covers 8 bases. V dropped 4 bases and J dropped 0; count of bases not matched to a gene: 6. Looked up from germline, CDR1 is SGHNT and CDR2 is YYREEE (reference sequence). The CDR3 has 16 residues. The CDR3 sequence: CASSLGQAFSGNTIYF. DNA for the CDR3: TGTGCCAGCAGCCTGGGACAGGCGTTCTCTGGAAACACCATATATTTT.

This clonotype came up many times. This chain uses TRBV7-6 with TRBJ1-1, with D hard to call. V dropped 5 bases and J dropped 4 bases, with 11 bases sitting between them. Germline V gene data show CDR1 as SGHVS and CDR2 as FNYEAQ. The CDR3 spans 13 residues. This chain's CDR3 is CASSDGGGTEAFF. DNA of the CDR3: TGTGCCAGCAGCGACGGAGGCGGCACTGAAGCTTTCTTT.

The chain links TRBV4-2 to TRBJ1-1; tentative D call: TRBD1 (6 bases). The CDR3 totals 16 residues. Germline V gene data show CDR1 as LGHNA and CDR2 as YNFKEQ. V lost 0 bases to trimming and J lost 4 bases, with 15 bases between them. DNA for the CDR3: TGTGCCAGCAGCCAAGATGGGCGCAGGGGAGGCACTGAAGCTTTCTTT. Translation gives CASSQDGRRGGTEAFF.

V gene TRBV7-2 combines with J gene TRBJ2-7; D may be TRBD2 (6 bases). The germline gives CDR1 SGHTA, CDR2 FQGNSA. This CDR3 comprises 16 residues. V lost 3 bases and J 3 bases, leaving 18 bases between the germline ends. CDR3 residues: CASSLARLELGYEQYF. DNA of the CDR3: TGTGCCAGCAGCTTGGCCCGACTAGAATTGGGCTACGAGCAGTACTTC.